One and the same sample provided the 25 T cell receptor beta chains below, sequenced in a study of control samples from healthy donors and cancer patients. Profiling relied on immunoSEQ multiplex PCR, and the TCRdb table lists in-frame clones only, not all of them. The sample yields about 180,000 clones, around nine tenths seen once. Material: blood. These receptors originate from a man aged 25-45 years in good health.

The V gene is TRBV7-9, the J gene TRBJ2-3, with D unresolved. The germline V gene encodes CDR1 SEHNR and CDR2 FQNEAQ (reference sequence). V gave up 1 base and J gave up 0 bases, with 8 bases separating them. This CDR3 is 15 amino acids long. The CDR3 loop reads CASSLGVYSTDTQYF. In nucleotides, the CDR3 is TGTGCCAGCAGCTTAGGGGTATATAGCACAGATACGCAGTATTTT.

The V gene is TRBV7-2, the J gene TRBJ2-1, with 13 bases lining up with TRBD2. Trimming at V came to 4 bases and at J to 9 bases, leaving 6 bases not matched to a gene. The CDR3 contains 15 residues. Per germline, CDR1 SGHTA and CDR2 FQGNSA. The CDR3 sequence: CASSWGTSGAPEQFF. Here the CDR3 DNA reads TGTGCCAGCAGCTGGGGGACTAGCGGGGCTCCTGAGCAGTTCTTC.

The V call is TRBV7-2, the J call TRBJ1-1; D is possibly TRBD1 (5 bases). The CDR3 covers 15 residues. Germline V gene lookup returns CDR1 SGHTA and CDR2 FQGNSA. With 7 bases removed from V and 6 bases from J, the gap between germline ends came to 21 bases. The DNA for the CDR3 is TGTGCCAGCACCCCTGGGGCAGGGTTCCTAGCTGAAGCTTTCTTT. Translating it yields CASTPGAGFLAEAFF.

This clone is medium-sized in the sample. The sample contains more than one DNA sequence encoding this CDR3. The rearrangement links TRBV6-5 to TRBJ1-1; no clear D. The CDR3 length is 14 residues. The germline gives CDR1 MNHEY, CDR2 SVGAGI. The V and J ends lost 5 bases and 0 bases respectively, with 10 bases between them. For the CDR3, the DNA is TGTGCCAGCAGTCCCGGGGTAATGAACACTGAAGCTTTCTTT. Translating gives CASSPGVMNTEAFF.

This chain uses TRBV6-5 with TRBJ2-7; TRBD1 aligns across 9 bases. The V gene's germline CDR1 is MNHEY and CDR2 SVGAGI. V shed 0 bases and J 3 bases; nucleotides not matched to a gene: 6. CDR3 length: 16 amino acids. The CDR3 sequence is CASSYSGMGQGYEQYF. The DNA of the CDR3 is TGTGCCAGCAGTTACTCGGGCATGGGACAGGGCTACGAGCAGTACTTC.

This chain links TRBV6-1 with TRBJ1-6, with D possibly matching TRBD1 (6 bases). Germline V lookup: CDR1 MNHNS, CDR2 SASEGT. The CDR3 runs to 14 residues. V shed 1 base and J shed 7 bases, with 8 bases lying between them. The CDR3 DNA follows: TGTGCCAGCAGTGAAGGGCAGGGGAATTCACCCCTCCACTTT. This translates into CASSEGQGNSPLHF.

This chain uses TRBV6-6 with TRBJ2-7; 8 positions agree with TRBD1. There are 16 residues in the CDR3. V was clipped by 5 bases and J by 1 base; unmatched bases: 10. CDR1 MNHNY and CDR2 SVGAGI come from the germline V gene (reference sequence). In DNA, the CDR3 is TGTGCCAGCAGTAGTCTGGGACAGGCCTTATCCTACGAGCAGTACTTC. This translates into CASSSLGQALSYEQYF.

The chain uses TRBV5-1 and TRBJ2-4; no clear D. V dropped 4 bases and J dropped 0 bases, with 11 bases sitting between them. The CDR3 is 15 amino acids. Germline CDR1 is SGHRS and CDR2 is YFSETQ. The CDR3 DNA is TGCGCCAGCAGCCCCGGGTCGGTAGCCAAAAACATTCAGTACTTC. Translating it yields CASSPGSVAKNIQYF.

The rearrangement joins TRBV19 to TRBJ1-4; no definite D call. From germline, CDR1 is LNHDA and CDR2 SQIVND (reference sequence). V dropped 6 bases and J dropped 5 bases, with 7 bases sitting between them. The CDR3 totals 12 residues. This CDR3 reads CASRDGNEKLFF. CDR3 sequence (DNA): TGTGCCAGTAGAGACGGGAATGAAAAACTGTTTTTT.

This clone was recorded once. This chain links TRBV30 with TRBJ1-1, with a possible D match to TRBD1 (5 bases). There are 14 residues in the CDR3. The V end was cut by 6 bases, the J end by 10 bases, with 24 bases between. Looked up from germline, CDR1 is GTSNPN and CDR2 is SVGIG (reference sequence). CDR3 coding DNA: TGTGCCTGTCGACCGAGATCCCGGCCGGGGGGAGCTTTCTTT. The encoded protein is CACRPRSRPGGAFF.

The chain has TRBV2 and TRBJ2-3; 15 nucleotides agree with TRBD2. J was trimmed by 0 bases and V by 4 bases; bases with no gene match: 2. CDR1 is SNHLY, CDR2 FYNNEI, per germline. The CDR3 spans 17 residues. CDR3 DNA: TGTGCCAGCAGTGGGACTAGCGGGAGGGGAAGCACAGATACGCAGTATTTT. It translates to CASSGTSGRGSTDTQYF. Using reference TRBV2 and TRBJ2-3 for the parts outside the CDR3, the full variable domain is EPEVTQTPSHQVTQMGQEVILRCVPISNHLYFYWYRQILGQKVEFLVSFYNNEISEKSEIFDDQFSVERPDGSNFTLKIRSTKLEDSAMYFCASSGTSGRGSTDTQYFGPGTRLTVL.

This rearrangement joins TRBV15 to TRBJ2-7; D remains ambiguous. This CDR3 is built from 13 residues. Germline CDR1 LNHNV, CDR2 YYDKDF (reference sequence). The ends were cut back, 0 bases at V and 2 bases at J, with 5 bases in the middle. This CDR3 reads CATSRDTPYEQYF. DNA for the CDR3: TGTGCCACCAGCAGAGATACCCCCTACGAGCAGTACTTC. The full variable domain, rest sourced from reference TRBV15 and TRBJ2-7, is DAMVIQNPRYQVTQFGKPVTLSCSQTLNHNVMYWYQQKSSQAPKLLFHYYDKDFNNEADTPDNFQSRRPNTSFCFLDIRSPGLGDTAMYLCATSRDTPYEQYFGPGTRLTVT.

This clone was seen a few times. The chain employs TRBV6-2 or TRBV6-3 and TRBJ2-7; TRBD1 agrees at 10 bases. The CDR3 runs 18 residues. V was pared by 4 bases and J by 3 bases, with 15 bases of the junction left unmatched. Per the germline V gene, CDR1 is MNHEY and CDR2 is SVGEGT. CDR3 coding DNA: TGTGCCAGCAGTTCCCGGGACAGGGGCCCGAGGGACTACTACGAGCAGTACTTC. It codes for CASSSRDRGPRDYYEQYF.

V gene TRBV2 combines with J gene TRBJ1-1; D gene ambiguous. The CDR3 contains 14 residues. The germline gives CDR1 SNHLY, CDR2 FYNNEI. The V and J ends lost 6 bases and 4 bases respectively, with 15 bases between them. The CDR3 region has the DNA TGTGCCAGCAGAGTGACCTGGGAGTTCACTGAAGCTTTCTTT. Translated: CASRVTWEFTEAFF. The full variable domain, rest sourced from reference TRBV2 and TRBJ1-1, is EPEVTQTPSHQVTQMGQEVILRCVPISNHLYFYWYRQILGQKVEFLVSFYNNEISEKSEIFDDQFSVERPDGSNFTLKIRSTKLEDSAMYFCASRVTWEFTEAFFGQGTRLTVV.

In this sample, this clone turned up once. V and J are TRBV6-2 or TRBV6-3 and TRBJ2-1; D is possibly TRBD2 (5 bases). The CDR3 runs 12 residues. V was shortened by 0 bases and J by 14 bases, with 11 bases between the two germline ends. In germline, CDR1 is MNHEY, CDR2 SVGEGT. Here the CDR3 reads CASSYSRGSEFF. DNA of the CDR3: TGTGCCAGCAGTTACTCACGGGGATCGGAGTTCTTC.

The CDR3 DNA sequence: TGTGCCTGGACAGGGGTTAATTCACCCCTCCACTTT. It translates to CAWTGVNSPLHF. The chain uses TRBV30 and TRBJ1-6; D is perhaps TRBD1 (6 bases). Trimming removed 4 bases from V and 6 bases from J, with 7 bases in between. There are 12 residues in the CDR3. Per germline, CDR1 GTSNPN and CDR2 SVGIG (reference sequence). Full variable domain (outside the CDR3, taken from reference TRBV30 and TRBJ1-6): SQTIHQWPATLVQPVGSPLSLECTVEGTSNPNLYWYRQAAGRGLQLLFYSVGIGQISSEVPQNLSASRPQDRQFILSSKKLLLSDSGFYLCAWTGVNSPLHFGNGTRLTVT.

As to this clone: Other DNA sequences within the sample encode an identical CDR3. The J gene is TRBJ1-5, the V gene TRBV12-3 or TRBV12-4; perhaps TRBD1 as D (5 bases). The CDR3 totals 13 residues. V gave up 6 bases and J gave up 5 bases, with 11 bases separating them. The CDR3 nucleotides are TGTGCCAGCAGCCTGGGGGGGGATCAGCCCCAGCATTTT. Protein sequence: CASSLGGDQPQHF.

CDR3 amino acids: CASKGDRSAGELFF. CDR3 DNA sequence: TGTGCCAGCAAGGGGGACAGGTCGGCCGGGGAGCTGTTTTTT. The chain joins TRBV2 to TRBJ2-2, with TRBD1 matching 8 bases. The CDR3 has 14 amino acids. Germline CDR1 and CDR2: SNHLY and FYNNEI. Trimming at V came to 7 bases and at J to 6 bases, leaving 7 bases not matched to a gene.

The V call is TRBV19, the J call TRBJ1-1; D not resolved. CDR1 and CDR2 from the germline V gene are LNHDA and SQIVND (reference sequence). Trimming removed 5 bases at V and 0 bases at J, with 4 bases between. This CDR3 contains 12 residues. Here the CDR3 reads CASSQLNTEAFF. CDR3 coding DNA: TGTGCCAGTAGTCAGTTGAACACTGAAGCTTTCTTT.

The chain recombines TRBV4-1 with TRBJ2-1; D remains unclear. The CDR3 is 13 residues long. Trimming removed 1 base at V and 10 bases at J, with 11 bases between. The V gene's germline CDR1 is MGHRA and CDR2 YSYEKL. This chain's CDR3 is CASSQGIIGEQFF. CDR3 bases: TGCGCCAGCAGCCAAGGTATAATAGGGGAGCAGTTCTTC.

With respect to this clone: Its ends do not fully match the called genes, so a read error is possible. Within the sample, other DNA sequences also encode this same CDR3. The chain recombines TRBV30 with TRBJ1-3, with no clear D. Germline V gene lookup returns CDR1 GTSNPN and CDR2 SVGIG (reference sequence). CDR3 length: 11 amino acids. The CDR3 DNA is TGCGCCTGGAGTGTGGAAAACACCATATATTTT. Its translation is CAWSVENTIYF. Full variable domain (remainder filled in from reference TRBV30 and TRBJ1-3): SQTIHQWPATLVQPVGSPLSLECTVEGTSNPNLYWYRQAAGRGLQLLFYSVGIGQISSEVPQNLSASRPQDRQFILSSKKLLLSDSGFYLCAWSVENTIYFGEGSWLTVV.

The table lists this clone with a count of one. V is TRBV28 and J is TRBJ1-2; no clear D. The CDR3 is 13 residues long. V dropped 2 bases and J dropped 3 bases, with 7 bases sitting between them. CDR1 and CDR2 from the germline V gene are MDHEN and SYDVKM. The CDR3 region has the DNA TGTGCCAGCAGTTTACCCCCGGACTATGGCTACACCTTC. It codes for CASSLPPDYGYTF.

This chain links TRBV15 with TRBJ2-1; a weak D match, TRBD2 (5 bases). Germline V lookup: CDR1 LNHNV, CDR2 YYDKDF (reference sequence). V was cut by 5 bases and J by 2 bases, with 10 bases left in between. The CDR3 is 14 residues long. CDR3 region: CATSRYGAYNEQFF. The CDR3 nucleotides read TGTGCCACCAGCCGTTACGGGGCCTACAATGAGCAGTTCTTC.

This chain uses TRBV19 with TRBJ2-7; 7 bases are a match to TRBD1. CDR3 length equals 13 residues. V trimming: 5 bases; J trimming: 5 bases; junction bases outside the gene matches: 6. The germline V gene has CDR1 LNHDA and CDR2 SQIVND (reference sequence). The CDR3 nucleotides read TGTGCCAGTAGTGCCAGGGGGTCCCACGAGCAGTACTTC. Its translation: CASSARGSHEQYF. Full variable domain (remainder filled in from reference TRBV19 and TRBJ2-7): DGGITQSPKYLFRKEGQNVTLSCEQNLNHDAMYWYRQDPGQGLRLIYYSQIVNDFQKGDIAEGYSVSREKKESFPLTVTSAQKNPTAFYLCASSARGSHEQYFGPGTRLTVT.

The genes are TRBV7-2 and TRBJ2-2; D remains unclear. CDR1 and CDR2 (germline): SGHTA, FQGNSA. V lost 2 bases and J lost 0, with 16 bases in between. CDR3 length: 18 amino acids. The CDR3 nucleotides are TGTGCCAGCAGCTTAAGGTCAGCGACGTTCGCGAACACCGGGGAGCTGTTTTTT. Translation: CASSLRSATFANTGELFF.